The text below deals with one TCR beta chain. This clonotype occurred a few times. Its target antigen remains unknown. No clone much larger than this one lies a single base away; base qualities are absent. In the germline V gene (reference sequence), CDR1 corresponds to SGHNT and CDR2 to YYREEE. Counted from cysteine to phenylalanine, this CDR3 has 16 amino acids. Only the CDR3 DNA is retained, 48 bases long and in frame from the first base. The V end gives up 2 bases and the J end 1 base, leaving 5 bases in the junction not matched to a gene. The source of the sample is a study of T cell repertoires in cytomegalovirus infection (dated by TCRdb to the late 2010s). Regarding the complete study: The HLA type of each donor mattered for the analysis, because public TCR beta signatures pointed to carriage of CMV infection along with the matching HLA type.

The reads were generated on an Illumina HiSeq 1500. The public reads were reanalyzed by TCRdb: fastp trimming at Q25, MiXCR alignment, in-frame beta chains only. Rows matching on CDR3 protein sequence are summarized as one entry with the most common DNA and genes. This sample lists 150,000 to 200,000 distinct CDR3 sequences; approximately 9.6% were detected once. About 4.2% of the sample belongs to the ten largest clones. The paper as a whole reports these results and caveats: The ex vivo response was dominated by HLA-C-restricted CMV-specific TCR beta clonotypes, which also provided the single most frequent clonotype in two of eight donors. Cumulative frequency of public TCR beta family members discriminated carriers of CMV infection plus the relevant HLA type in this cohort and an independent roughly 330-donor cohort.

The chain couples TRBV5-4 to TRBJ2-3; 9 bases in the junction line up with TRBD2. This receptor was obtained from a human donor in good health (CMV status not recorded). Some clones in this sample may be carry-over from other donors' samples. The sample comprised PBMCs. The sequence in DNA is TGTGCCAGCAGCTTACGTAGCGGGGGACGCACAGATACGCAGTATTTT. Its amino acids are CASSLRSGGRTDTQYF.